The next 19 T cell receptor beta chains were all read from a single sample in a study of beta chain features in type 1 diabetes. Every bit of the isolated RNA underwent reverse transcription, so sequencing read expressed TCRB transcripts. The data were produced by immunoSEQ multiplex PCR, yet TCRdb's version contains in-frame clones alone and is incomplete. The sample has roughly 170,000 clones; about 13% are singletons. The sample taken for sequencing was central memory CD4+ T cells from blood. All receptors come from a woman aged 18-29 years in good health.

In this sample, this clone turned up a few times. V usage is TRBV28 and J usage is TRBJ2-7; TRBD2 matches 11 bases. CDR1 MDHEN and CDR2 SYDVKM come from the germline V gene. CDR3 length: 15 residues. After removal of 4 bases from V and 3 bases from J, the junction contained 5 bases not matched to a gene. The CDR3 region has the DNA TGTGCCAGCAGTTCTAGCGGGAGGTATGGCTACGAGCAGTACTTC. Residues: CASSSSGRYGYEQYF.

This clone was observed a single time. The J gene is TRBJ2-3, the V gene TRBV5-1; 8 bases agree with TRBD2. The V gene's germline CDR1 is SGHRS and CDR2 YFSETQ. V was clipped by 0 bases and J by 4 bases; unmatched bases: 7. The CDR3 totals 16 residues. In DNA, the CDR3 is TGCGCCAGCAGCTTGGCCAGTAGCGGGGCCGCAGATACGCAGTATTTT. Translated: CASSLASSGAADTQYF.

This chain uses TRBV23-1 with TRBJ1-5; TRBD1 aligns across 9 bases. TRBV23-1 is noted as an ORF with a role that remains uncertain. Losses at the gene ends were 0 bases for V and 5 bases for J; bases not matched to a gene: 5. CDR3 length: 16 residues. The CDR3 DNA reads TGCGCCAGCAGTCAATCCTACAGGGGGCAGGATCAGCCCCAGCATTTT. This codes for CASSQSYRGQDQPQHF.

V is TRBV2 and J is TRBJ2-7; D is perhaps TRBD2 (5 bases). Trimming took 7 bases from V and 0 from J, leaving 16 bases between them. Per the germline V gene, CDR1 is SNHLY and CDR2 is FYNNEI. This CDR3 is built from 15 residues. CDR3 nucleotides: TGTGCCAGCACGAGGGATGGCGGATCCTCCTACGAGCAGTACTTC. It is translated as CASTRDGGSSYEQYF.

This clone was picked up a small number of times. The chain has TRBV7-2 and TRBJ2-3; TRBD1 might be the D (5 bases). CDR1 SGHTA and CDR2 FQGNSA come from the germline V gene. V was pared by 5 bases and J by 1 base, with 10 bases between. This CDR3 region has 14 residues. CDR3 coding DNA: TGTGCCAGCAGCCGGAGACAGCGCACAGATACGCAGTATTTT. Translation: CASSRRQRTDTQYF.

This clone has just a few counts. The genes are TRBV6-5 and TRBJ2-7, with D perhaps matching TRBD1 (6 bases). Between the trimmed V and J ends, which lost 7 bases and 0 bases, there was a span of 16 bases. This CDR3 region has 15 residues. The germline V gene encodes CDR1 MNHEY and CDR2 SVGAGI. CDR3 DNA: TGTGCCAGCACCTCACAGGGTTTTGGCTCCTACGAGCAGTACTTC. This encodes CASTSQGFGSYEQYF.

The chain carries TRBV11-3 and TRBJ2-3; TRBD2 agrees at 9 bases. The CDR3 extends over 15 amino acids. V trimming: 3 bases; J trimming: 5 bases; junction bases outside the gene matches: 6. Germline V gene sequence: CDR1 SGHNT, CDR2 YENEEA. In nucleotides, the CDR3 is TGTGCCAGCAGCTTCGTGTCTAGCGGGAAAGATACGCAGTATTTT. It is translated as CASSFVSSGKDTQYF.

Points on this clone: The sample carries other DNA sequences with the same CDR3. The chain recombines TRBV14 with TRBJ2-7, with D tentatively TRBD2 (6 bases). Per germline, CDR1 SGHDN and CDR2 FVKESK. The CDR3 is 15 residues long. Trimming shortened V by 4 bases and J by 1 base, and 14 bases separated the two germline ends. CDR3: CASSRRDSLSYEQYF. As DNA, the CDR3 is TGTGCCAGCAGCCGTCGGGACTCTCTATCCTACGAGCAGTACTTC.

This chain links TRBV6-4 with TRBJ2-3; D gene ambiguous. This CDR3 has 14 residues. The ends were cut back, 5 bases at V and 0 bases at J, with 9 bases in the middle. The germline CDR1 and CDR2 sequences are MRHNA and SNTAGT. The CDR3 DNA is TGTGCCAGCAGTTTAGCCCCTAGCACAGATACGCAGTATTTT. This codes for CASSLAPSTDTQYF.

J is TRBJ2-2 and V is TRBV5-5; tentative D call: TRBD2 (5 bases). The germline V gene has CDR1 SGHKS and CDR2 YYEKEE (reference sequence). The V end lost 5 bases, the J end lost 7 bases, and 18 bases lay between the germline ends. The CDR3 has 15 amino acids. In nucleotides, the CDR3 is TGTGCCAGCAGTGCGAGGGCACCTCGGGACGGGGAGCTGTTTTTT. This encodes CASSARAPRDGELFF. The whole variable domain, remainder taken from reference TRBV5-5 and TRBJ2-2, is DAGVTQSPTHLIKTRGQQVTLRCSPISGHKSVSWYQQVLGQGPQFIFQYYEKEERGRGNFPDRFSARQFPNYSSELNVNALLLGDSALYLCASSARAPRDGELFFGEGSRLTVL.

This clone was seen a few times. CDR3 region: CASSFDRGLAAYNEQFF. The DNA of the CDR3 is TGCGCCAGCAGCTTCGACCGGGGACTAGCGGCCTACAATGAGCAGTTCTTC. This chain links TRBV5-1 with TRBJ2-1; 11 bases map to TRBD2. Trimming removed 2 bases from V and 2 bases from J; junction bases left unmatched: 6. The CDR3 is 17 amino acids. Germline V gives CDR1 SGHRS, CDR2 YFSETQ. Using reference TRBV5-1 and TRBJ2-1 for the parts outside the CDR3, the full variable domain is KAGVTQTPRYLIKTRGQQVTLSCSPISGHRSVSWYQQTPGQGLQFLFEYFSETQRNKGNFPGRFSGRQFSNSRSEMNVSTLELGDSALYLCASSFDRGLAAYNEQFFGPGTRLTVL.

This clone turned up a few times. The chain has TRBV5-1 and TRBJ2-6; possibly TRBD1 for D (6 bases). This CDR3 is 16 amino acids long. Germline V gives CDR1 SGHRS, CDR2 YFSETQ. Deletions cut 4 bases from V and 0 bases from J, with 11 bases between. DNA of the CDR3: TGCGCCAGCAGCATGGACAGATTCTCTGGGGCCAACGTCCTGACTTTC. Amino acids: CASSMDRFSGANVLTF.

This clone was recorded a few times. The CDR3 bases are TGTGCCAGCAGGACAGGGAATAGCAATCAGCCCCAGCATTTT. Encoded protein: CASRTGNSNQPQHF. The chain joins TRBV28 to TRBJ1-5; 7 bases map to TRBD1. V dropped 6 bases and J dropped 0; count of bases not matched to a gene: 2. CDR1 and CDR2 from the germline V gene are MDHEN and SYDVKM. This CDR3 has 14 amino acids.

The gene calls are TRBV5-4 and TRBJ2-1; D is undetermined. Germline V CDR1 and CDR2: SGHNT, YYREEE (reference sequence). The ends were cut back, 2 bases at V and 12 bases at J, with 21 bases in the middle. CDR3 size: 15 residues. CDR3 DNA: TGTGCCAGCAGCTTATTAACGAGGAGCAGATCCACGCAGTTCTTC. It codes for CASSLLTRSRSTQFF.

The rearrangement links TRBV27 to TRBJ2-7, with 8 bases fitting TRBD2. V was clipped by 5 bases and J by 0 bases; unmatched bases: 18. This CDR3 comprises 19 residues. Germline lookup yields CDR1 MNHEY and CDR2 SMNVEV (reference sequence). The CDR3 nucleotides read TGTGCCAGCAGTCCCCCTTCCGGGACCCAAGCGGGAGCCTCCTACGAGCAGTACTTC. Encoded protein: CASSPPSGTQAGASYEQYF.

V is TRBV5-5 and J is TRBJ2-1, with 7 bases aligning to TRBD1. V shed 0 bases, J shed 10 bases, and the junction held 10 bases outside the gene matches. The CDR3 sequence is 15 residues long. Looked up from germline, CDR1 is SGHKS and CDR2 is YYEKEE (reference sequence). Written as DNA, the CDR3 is TGTGCCAGCAGCTTGGGGACAGGAATGGGCCGGGAGCAGTTCTTC. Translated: CASSLGTGMGREQFF.

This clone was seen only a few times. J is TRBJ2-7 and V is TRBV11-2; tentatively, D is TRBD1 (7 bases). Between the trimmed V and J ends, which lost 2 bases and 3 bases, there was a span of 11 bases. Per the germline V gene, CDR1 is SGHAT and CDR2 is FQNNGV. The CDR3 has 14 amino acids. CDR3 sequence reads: CASSLQGGYYEQYF. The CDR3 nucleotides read TGTGCCAGCAGCTTACAGGGGGGCTACTACGAGCAGTACTTC.

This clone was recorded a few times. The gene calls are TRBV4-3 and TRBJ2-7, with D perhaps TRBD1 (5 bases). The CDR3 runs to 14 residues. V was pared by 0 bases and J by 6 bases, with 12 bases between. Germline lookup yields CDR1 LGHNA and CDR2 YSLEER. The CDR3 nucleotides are TGCGCCAGCAGCCAAGATCCGGACAACCCCGAGCAGTACTTC. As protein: CASSQDPDNPEQYF.

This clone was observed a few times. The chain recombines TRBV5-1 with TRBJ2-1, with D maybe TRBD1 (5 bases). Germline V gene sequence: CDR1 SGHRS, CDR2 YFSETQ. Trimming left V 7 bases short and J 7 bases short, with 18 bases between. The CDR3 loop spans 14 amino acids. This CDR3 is CASRRDTGWNEQFF. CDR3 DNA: TGCGCCAGCCGGCGAGACACAGGCTGGAATGAGCAGTTCTTC.